The 4 T cell receptor beta chains presented below share a single source sample, sequenced in a study of radiotherapy plus CTLA-4 blockade in lung cancer. TCRdb keeps only in-frame clones here, not all; method: immunoSEQ multiplex PCR. Here the sample spans fewer than 45,000 clones, about 85% being singletons. Source: peripheral blood, taken from a patient treated with radiotherapy plus ipilimumab. These receptors were taken from a human donor with non-small cell lung cancer who had stable disease on radiotherapy plus ipilimumab.

This chain joins TRBV7-6 and TRBJ2-1; 8 bases are shared with TRBD1. The germline V gene encodes CDR1 SGHVS and CDR2 FNYEAQ. V was clipped by 1 base and J by 7 bases; unmatched bases: 3. This CDR3 spans 14 amino acids. The CDR3 bases are TGTGCCAGCAGCTTAGGGACAGGGTTGAATGAGCAGTTCTTC. Translation: CASSLGTGLNEQFF.

V and J are TRBV15 and TRBJ2-4; 14 bases map to TRBD2. This CDR3 has 17 residues. The ends lost 2 bases at V and 8 bases at J; junction bases unmatched: 8. Per the germline V gene, CDR1 is LNHNV and CDR2 is YYDKDF (reference sequence). CDR3 bases: TGTGCCACCAGCAGACTGGGACTAGCGGGAGCGTTCGACATTCAGTACTTC. Its translation: CATSRLGLAGAFDIQYF. The entire variable domain, with the rest obtained from reference TRBV15 and TRBJ2-4, is as follows: DAMVIQNPRYQVTQFGKPVTLSCSQTLNHNVMYWYQQKSSQAPKLLFHYYDKDFNNEADTPDNFQSRRPNTSFCFLDIRSPGLGDTAMYLCATSRLGLAGAFDIQYFGAGTRLSVL.

The rearrangement links TRBV7-2 to TRBJ2-7; a weak D match, TRBD2 (6 bases). The germline CDR1 and CDR2 sequences are SGHTA and FQGNSA. The CDR3 consists of 13 residues. V lost 2 bases to trimming and J lost 6 bases, with 11 bases between them. The CDR3 protein is CASSLTSGGEQYF. CDR3 coding DNA: TGTGCCAGCAGCTTAACGTCCGGGGGCGAGCAGTACTTC.

V is TRBV7-9 and J is TRBJ2-1, with 11 bases that match TRBD2. J lost 10 bases, V lost 0 bases, and 11 bases had no gene match. This CDR3 is built from 17 residues. Germline-derived CDR1 and CDR2 are SEHNR and FQNEAQ (reference sequence). Here the CDR3 reads CASSLARRTSGGLEQFF. Here the CDR3 DNA reads TGTGCCAGCAGCTTAGCGCGGAGAACTAGCGGGGGACTAGAGCAGTTCTTC.